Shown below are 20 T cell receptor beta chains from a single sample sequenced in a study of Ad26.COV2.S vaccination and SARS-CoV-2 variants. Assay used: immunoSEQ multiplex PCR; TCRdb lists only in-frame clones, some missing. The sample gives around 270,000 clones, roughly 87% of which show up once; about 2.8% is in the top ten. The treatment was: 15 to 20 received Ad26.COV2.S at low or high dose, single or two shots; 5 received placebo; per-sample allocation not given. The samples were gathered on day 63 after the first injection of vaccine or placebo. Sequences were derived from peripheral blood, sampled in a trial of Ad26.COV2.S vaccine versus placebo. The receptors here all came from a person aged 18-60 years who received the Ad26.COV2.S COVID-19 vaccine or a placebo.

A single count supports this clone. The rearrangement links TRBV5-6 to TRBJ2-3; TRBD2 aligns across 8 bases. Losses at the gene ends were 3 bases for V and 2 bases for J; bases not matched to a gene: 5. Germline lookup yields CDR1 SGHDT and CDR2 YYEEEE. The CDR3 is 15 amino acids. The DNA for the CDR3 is TGTGCCAGCAGCTGGGGGACTAGAACCACAGATACGCAGTATTTT. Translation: CASSWGTRTTDTQYF.

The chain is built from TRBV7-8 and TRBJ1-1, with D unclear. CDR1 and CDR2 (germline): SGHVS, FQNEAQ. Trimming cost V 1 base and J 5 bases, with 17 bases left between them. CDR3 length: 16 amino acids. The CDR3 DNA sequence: TGTGCCAGCAGCTTAGTGAGACGGGCTTTCGGGACTGAAGCTTTCTTT. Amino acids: CASSLVRRAFGTEAFF.

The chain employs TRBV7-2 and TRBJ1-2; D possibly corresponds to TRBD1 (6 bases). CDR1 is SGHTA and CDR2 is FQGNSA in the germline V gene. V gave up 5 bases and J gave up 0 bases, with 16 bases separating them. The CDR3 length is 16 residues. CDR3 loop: CASSAALGGPNYGYTF. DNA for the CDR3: TGTGCCAGCAGCGCAGCGTTGGGGGGGCCTAACTATGGCTACACCTTC. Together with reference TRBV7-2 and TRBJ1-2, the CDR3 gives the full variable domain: GAGVSQSPSNKVTEKGKDVELRCDPISGHTALYWYRQSLGQGLEFLIYFQGNSAPDKSGLPSDRFSAERTGGSVSTLTIQRTQQEDSAVYLCASSAALGGPNYGYTFGSGTRLTVV.

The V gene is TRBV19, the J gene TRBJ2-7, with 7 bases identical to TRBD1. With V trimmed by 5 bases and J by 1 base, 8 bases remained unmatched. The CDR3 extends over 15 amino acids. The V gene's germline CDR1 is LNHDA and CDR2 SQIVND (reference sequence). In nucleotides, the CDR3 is TGTGCCAGTAGTGTCGCCCGGGACAGTTCCTACGAGCAGTACTTC. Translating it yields CASSVARDSSYEQYF.

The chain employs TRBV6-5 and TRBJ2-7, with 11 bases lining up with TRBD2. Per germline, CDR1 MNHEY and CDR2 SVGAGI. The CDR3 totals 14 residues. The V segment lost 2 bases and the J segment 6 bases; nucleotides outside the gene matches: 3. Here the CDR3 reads CASSYGLAGGEQYF. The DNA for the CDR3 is TGTGCCAGCAGTTACGGGCTAGCGGGGGGCGAGCAGTACTTC.

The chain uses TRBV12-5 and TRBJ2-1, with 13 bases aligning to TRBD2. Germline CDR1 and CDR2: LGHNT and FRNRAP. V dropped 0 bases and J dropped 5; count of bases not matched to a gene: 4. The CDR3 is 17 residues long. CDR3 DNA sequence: TGTGCTAGTGGTTTGGTACTGACTAGCGGGAGGAACAATGAGCAGTTCTTC. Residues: CASGLVLTSGRNNEQFF. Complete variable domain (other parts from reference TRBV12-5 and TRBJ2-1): DARVTQTPRHKVTEMGQEVTMRCQPILGHNTVFWYRQTMMQGLELLAYFRNRAPLDDSGMPKDRFSAEMPDATLATLKIQPSEPRDSAVYFCASGLVLTSGRNNEQFFGPGTRLTVL.

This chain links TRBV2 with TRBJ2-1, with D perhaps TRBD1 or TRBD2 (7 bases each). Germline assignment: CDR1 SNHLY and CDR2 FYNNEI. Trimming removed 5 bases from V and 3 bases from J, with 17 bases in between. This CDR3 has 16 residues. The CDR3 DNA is TGTGCCAGCAGTAAATACCCAGGGGGGGGCTACAATGAGCAGTTCTTC. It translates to CASSKYPGGGYNEQFF.

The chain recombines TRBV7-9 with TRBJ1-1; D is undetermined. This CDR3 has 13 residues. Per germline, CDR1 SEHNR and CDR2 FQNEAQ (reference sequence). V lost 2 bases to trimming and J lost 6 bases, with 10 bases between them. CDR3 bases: TGTGCCAGCAGCTTAATGGCCGCCGCTGAAGCTTTCTTT. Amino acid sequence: CASSLMAAAEAFF.

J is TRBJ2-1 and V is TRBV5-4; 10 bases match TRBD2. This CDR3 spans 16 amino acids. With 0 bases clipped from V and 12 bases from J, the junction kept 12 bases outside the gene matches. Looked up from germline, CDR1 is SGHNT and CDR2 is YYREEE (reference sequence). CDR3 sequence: CASSLEGTSAIPRQFF. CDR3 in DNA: TGTGCCAGCAGCTTGGAGGGGACTAGCGCGATCCCCCGGCAGTTCTTC.

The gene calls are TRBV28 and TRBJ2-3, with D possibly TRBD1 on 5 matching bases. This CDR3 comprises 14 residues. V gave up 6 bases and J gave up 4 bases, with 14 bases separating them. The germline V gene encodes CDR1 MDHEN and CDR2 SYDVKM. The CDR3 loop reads CASSLGQIADTQYF. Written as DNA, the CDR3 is TGTGCCAGCAGCCTTGGACAAATAGCAGATACGCAGTATTTT.

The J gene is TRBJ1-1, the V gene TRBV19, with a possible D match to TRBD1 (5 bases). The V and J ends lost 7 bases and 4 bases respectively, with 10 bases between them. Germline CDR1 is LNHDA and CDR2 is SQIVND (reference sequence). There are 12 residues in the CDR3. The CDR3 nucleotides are TGTGCCAGTAATGGGGGTATCACTGAAGCTTTCTTT. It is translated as CASNGGITEAFF.

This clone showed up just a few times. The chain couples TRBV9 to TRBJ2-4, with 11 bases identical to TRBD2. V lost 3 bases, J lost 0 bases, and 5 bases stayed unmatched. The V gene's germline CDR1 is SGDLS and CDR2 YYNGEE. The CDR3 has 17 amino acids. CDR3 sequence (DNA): TGTGCCAGCAGCGCGTCTAGCGGGGGGTTAGCCAAAAACATTCAGTACTTC. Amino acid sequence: CASSASSGGLAKNIQYF.

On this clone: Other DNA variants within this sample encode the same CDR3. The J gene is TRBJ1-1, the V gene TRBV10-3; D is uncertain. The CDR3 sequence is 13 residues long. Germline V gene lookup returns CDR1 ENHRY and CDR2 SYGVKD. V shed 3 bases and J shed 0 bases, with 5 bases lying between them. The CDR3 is CAISDGMNTEAFF. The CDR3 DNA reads TGTGCCATCAGTGATGGGATGAACACTGAAGCTTTCTTT.

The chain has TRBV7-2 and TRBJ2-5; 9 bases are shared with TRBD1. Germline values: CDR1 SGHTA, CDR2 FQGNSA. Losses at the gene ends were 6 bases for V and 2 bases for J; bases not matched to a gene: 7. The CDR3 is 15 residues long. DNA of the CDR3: TGTGCCAGCAGTACGGGACAGGGCCTTCAAGAGACCCAGTACTTC. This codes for CASSTGQGLQETQYF.

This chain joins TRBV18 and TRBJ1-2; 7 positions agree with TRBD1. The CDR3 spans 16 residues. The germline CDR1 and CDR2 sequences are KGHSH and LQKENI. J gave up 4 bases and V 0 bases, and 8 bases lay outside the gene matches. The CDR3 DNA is TGTGCCAGCTCACCACCCGGGACAGATCCAACCTATGGCTACACCTTC. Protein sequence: CASSPPGTDPTYGYTF.

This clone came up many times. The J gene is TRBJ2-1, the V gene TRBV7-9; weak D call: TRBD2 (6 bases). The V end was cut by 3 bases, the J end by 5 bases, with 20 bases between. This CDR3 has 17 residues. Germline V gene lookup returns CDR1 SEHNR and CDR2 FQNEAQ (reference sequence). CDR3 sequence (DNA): TGTGCCAGCAGCTTGCAGCGGGCATTCACCTTAGACAATGAGCAGTTCTTC. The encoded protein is CASSLQRAFTLDNEQFF.

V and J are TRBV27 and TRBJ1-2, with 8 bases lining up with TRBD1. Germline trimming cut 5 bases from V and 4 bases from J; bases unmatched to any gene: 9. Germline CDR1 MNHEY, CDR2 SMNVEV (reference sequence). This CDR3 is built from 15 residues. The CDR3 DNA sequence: TGTGCCAGCAGTCCCACCTCAGGGGGCGCCTATGGCTACACCTTC. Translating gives CASSPTSGGAYGYTF.

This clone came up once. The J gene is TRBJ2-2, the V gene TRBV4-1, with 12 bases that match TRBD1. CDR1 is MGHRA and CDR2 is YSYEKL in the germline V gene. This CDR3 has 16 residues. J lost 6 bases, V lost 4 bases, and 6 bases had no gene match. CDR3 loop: CASSPPGQGAAGELFF. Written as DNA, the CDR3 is TGCGCCAGCAGCCCACCGGGACAGGGGGCTGCCGGGGAGCTGTTTTTT.

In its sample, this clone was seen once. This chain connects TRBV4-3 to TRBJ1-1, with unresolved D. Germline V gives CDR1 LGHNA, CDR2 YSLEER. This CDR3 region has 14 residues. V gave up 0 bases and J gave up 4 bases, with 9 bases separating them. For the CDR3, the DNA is TGCGCCAGCAGCCAAGACAGGCGAATCACTGAAGCTTTCTTT. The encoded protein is CASSQDRRITEAFF.

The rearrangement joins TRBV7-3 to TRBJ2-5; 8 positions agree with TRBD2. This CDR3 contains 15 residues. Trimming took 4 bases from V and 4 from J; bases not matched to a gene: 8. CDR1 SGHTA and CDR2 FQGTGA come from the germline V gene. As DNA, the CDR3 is TGTGCCAGCAGCTCCTCCCGGACTAGCATAGAGACCCAGTACTTC. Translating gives CASSSSRTSIETQYF. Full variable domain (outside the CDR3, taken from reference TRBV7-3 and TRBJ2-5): GAGVSQTPSNKVTEKGKYVELRCDPISGHTALYWYRQSLGQGPEFLIYFQGTGAADDSGLPNDRFFAVRPEGSVSTLKIQRTERGDSAVYLCASSSSRTSIETQYFGPGTRLLVL.